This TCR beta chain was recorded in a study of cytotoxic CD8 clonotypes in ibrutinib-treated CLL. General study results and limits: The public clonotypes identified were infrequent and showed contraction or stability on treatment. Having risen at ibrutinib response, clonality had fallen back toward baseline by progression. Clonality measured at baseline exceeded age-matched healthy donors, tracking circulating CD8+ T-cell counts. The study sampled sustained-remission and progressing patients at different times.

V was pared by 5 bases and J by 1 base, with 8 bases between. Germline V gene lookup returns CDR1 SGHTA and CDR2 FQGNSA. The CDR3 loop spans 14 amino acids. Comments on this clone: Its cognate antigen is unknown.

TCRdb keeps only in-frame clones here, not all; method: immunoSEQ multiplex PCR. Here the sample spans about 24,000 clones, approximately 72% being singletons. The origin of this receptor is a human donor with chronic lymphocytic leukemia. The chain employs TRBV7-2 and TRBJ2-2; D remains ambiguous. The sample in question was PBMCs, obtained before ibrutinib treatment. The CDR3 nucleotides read TGTGCCAGCAGCCCCGTCCTGAACACCGGGGAGCTGTTTTTT. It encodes CASSPVLNTGELFF.